These 27 T cell receptor beta chains share one sample of origin, sequenced in a study of blood T cell repertoires in COVID-19. TCRdb's table, derived via immunoSEQ multiplex PCR, lists solely in-frame clones and lacks some. The table includes 350,000 to 500,000 clones, over 85% detected once. Sequenced material: peripheral blood. These receptor sequences come from a man between 18 and 29 years old with COVID-19, enrolled during active disease.

This clone was observed once. The chain links TRBV19 to TRBJ1-4; 7 bases are a match to TRBD1. With 5 bases clipped from V and 8 bases from J, the junction kept 11 bases outside the gene matches. This CDR3 is 15 amino acids long. Germline V gives CDR1 LNHDA, CDR2 SQIVND (reference sequence). CDR3 region: CASSADRVGKEKLFF. In DNA, the CDR3 is TGTGCCAGTAGTGCCGACAGGGTGGGGAAAGAAAAACTGTTTTTT.

This chain uses TRBV2 with TRBJ2-2, with D perhaps TRBD1 (6 bases). The V and J ends lost 6 bases and 7 bases respectively, with 9 bases between them. The CDR3 spans 12 residues. In germline, CDR1 is SNHLY, CDR2 FYNNEI. This chain's CDR3 is CASSRGFGELFF. CDR3 bases: TGTGCCAGCAGCAGGGGATTCGGGGAGCTGTTTTTT.

The chain carries TRBV9 and TRBJ2-3; D is unresolved. In germline, CDR1 is SGDLS, CDR2 YYNGEE. Trimming cost V 0 bases and J 2 bases, with 4 bases left between them. This CDR3 region has 13 residues. The CDR3 is CASSVVLTDTQYF. The DNA for the CDR3 is TGTGCCAGCAGCGTAGTCCTCACAGATACGCAGTATTTT.

V gene TRBV28 combines with J gene TRBJ2-1; TRBD2 matches 15 bases. V was clipped by 5 bases and J by 7 bases; unmatched bases: 6. Germline CDR1 is MDHEN and CDR2 is SYDVKM. There are 16 residues in the CDR3. This CDR3 is CASSTPGLAGGNEQFF. The CDR3, as DNA: TGTGCCAGCAGTACCCCGGGACTAGCGGGAGGAAATGAGCAGTTCTTC.

V and J are TRBV5-1 and TRBJ2-2; a possible D gene is TRBD1 (5 bases). The CDR3 runs to 14 residues. V lost 2 bases and J lost 4, with 9 bases in between. Per germline, CDR1 SGHRS and CDR2 YFSETQ. The CDR3 DNA sequence: TGCGCCAGCAGCTTTTCGACAGCCACCGGGGAGCTGTTTTTT. Translated: CASSFSTATGELFF.

A single count supports this clone. This rearrangement joins TRBV12-3 or TRBV12-4 to TRBJ2-1; a possible D gene is TRBD1 (6 bases). Trimming pared 7 bases from V and 8 bases from J, leaving 15 bases between. The CDR3 runs to 13 residues. CDR3 nucleotides: TGTGCCAGCACTCTGGGGGCAGCTGATGAGCAGTTCTTC. Amino acids: CASTLGAADEQFF.

This rearrangement joins TRBV11-2 to TRBJ2-1, with a tentative D call TRBD2 (6 bases). CDR3 length equals 14 residues. V lost 1 base and J lost 3, with 7 bases in between. The germline V gene has CDR1 SGHAT and CDR2 FQNNGV. CDR3 residues: CASSLAGVYNEQFF. DNA for the CDR3: TGTGCCAGCAGCTTAGCGGGAGTCTACAATGAGCAGTTCTTC.

J is TRBJ2-6 and V is TRBV9, with D possibly being TRBD1 (5 bases). Germline CDR1 and CDR2: SGDLS and YYNGEE. V lost 3 bases and J lost 1, with 8 bases in between. This CDR3 has 15 residues. The CDR3, as DNA: TGTGCCAGCAGCGAACCAGGGTCTGGGGCCAACGTCCTGACTTTC. Its translation: CASSEPGSGANVLTF.

This rearrangement joins TRBV5-1 to TRBJ2-2; a possible D gene is TRBD1 (5 bases). Trimming removed 0 bases from V and 3 bases from J, with 6 bases in between. Germline-derived CDR1 and CDR2 are SGHRS and YFSETQ. The CDR3 is 14 amino acids. CDR3 amino acids: CASSLARDTGELFF. CDR3 DNA sequence: TGCGCCAGCAGCTTGGCCAGGGACACCGGGGAGCTGTTTTTT.

The chain is built from TRBV3-1 (or the pseudogene TRBV3-2) and TRBJ2-1, with 8 bases fitting TRBD2. Per germline, CDR1 LGHDT and CDR2 YNNKEL (reference sequence). V was clipped by 5 bases and J by 1 base; unmatched bases: 7. The CDR3 is 16 amino acids. The CDR3 region has the DNA TGTGCCAGCAGCGCGCGACTAGCGCGGTCCTACAATGAGCAGTTCTTC. Its protein product is CASSARLARSYNEQFF.

The rearrangement links TRBV24-1 to TRBJ1-1; 10 positions agree with TRBD1. With 6 bases clipped from V and 0 bases from J, the junction kept 15 bases outside the gene matches. The germline V gene has CDR1 KGHDR and CDR2 SFDVKD. The CDR3 has 19 residues. CDR3 sequence reads: CATSTEPGTGDGMNTEAFF. As DNA, the CDR3 is TGTGCCACCAGTACTGAACCCGGGACAGGGGACGGAATGAACACTGAAGCTTTCTTT.

The rearrangement links TRBV3-1 (or the pseudogene TRBV3-2) to TRBJ2-3; perhaps TRBD2 as D (5 bases). Germline V lookup: CDR1 LGHDT, CDR2 YNNKEL (reference sequence). CDR3 length equals 15 residues. V lost 5 bases, J lost 1 base, and 13 bases lay in between. The CDR3 DNA reads TGTGCCAGCAGCACTACTAGTGTGGGCACAGATACGCAGTATTTT. Amino acids: CASSTTSVGTDTQYF.

The V call is TRBV24-1, the J call TRBJ2-3, with D unclear. V was trimmed by 3 bases and J by 0 bases, leaving 18 bases between them. CDR3 length equals 18 residues. CDR1 and CDR2 from the germline V gene are KGHDR and SFDVKD. The CDR3 spells CATSDQTQALTSTDTQYF. CDR3 in DNA: TGTGCCACCAGTGATCAAACCCAAGCGCTAACTAGCACAGATACGCAGTATTTT.

V gene TRBV20-1 combines with J gene TRBJ2-3; 13 bases agree with TRBD2. The CDR3 runs to 19 residues. Germline-derived CDR1 and CDR2 are DFQATT and SNEGSKA (reference sequence). The trim removed 3 bases at V and 0 bases at J, leaving 12 bases unmatched. As DNA, the CDR3 is TGCAGTGCTAGTTTCCGACTAGCGGGGGGACACTCTAGCACAGATACGCAGTATTTT. It yields the protein CSASFRLAGGHSSTDTQYF.

V is TRBV7-8 and J is TRBJ2-1, with D possibly TRBD2 on 5 matching bases. CDR1 and CDR2 from the germline V gene are SGHVS and FQNEAQ. The V and J ends lost 8 bases and 6 bases respectively, with 5 bases between them. This CDR3 region has 10 residues. Written as DNA, the CDR3 is TGTGCCAGCGCGGGCAATGAGCAGTTCTTC. Translation: CASAGNEQFF. The variable domain in full, completed from reference TRBV7-8 and TRBJ2-1, reads GAGVSQSPRYKVAKRGQDVALRCDPISGHVSLFWYQQALGQGPEFLTYFQNEAQLDKSGLPSDRFFAERPEGSVSTLKIQRTQQEDSAVYLCASAGNEQFFGPGTRLTVL.

The rearrangement links TRBV3-1 (or the pseudogene TRBV3-2) to TRBJ1-2, with a tentative D call TRBD1 (6 bases). Looked up from germline, CDR1 is LGHDT and CDR2 is YNNKEL (reference sequence). The V end was cut by 1 base, the J end by 2 bases, with 14 bases between. The CDR3 runs to 16 residues. CDR3 coding DNA: TGTGCCAGCAGCCAAGCCCTATTAGGACAGAACTATGGCTACACCTTC. Encoded protein: CASSQALLGQNYGYTF.

The chain combines TRBV2 with TRBJ2-1; no clear D gene. Germline assignment: CDR1 SNHLY and CDR2 FYNNEI. The CDR3 is 14 residues long. The V end lost 7 bases, the J end lost 6 bases, and 16 bases lay between the germline ends. The CDR3 sequence is CASTRLPIINEQFF. The CDR3, as DNA: TGTGCCAGCACGAGACTGCCGATTATCAATGAGCAGTTCTTC.

The CDR3 DNA sequence: TGTGCCAGCAGTTATGGTCCCCCCGGCGGGGAGCTGTTTTTT. Residues: CASSYGPPGGELFF. The rearrangement links TRBV6-5 to TRBJ2-2; no reliable D call. The CDR3 has 14 amino acids. V lost 3 bases, J lost 7 bases, and 12 bases lay in between. Germline V gene data show CDR1 as MNHEY and CDR2 as SVGAGI.

V usage is TRBV24-1 and J usage is TRBJ2-6, with no clear D. Germline V lookup: CDR1 KGHDR, CDR2 SFDVKD. This CDR3 region has 15 residues. V dropped 2 bases and J dropped 4 bases, with 8 bases sitting between them. CDR3 sequence: CATSDYQAGANVLTF. The CDR3 DNA reads TGTGCCACCAGTGATTATCAGGCCGGGGCCAACGTCCTGACTTTC.

The J gene is TRBJ2-2, the V gene TRBV24-1; 8 bases match TRBD1. The germline V gene encodes CDR1 KGHDR and CDR2 SFDVKD. This CDR3 contains 17 residues. Losses at the gene ends were 4 bases for V and 4 bases for J; bases not matched to a gene: 10. This CDR3 reads CATSDSRQGSITGELFF. The CDR3 coding sequence is TGTGCCACCAGTGACTCCCGACAGGGGTCCATCACCGGGGAGCTGTTTTTT.

The J gene is TRBJ1-6, the V gene TRBV6-5; 12 bases are a match to TRBD1. CDR1 is MNHEY, CDR2 SVGAGI, per germline. The CDR3 covers 15 residues. Trimming cost V 3 bases and J 14 bases; bases outside gene matches: 8. The CDR3 is CASSYRDRGRGSLHF. The CDR3 DNA follows: TGTGCCAGCAGTTATCGGGACAGGGGGCGAGGATCCCTCCACTTT.

This chain links TRBV29-1 with TRBJ1-1, with TRBD1 matching 8 bases. The J segment lost 5 bases and the V segment lost 8 bases, leaving 16 bases of the junction unmatched. CDR3 length: 15 amino acids. CDR1 is SQVTM and CDR2 is ANQGSEA in the germline V gene. For the CDR3, the DNA is TGCAGCTCCCGAAACCCCGGACAGGGCCGGACTGAAGCTTTCTTT. Protein sequence: CSSRNPGQGRTEAFF.

In its sample, this clone was seen once. The J gene is TRBJ2-7, the V gene TRBV2; the D gene is possibly TRBD1 (6 bases). The ends were cut back, 4 bases at V and 8 bases at J, with 12 bases in the middle. CDR1 and CDR2 from the germline V gene are SNHLY and FYNNEI. The CDR3 length is 12 residues. The CDR3 loop reads CASSVGGRKQYF. The CDR3 bases are TGTGCCAGCAGTGTAGGGGGTCGGAAGCAGTACTTC.

Here the CDR3 reads CASTLAGVETQYF. The CDR3 DNA is TGTGCCAGCACCCTAGCGGGAGTGGAGACCCAGTACTTC. The chain uses TRBV12-3 or TRBV12-4 and TRBJ2-5, with 10 bases lining up with TRBD2. CDR3 length: 13 residues. V shed 7 bases and J 5 bases; nucleotides not matched to a gene: 4.

The chain is built from TRBV6-1 and TRBJ2-1; D is undetermined. Germline assignment: CDR1 MNHNS and CDR2 SASEGT. This CDR3 region has 13 residues. Trimming shortened V by 0 bases and J by 6 bases, and 6 bases separated the two germline ends. CDR3 bases: TGTGCCAGCAGTGAAGCAGGAGTCAATGAGCAGTTCTTC. Encoded protein: CASSEAGVNEQFF.

This clone was counted once. The V gene is TRBV7-9, the J gene TRBJ2-1; 10 bases map to TRBD2. CDR1 and CDR2 from the germline V gene are SEHNR and FQNEAQ (reference sequence). Trimming at V came to 3 bases and at J to 2 bases, leaving 7 bases not matched to a gene. This CDR3 is built from 17 residues. The CDR3 loop is CASSFPGSGRAYNEQFF. In DNA, the CDR3 is TGTGCCAGCAGCTTTCCGGGGAGCGGGAGGGCCTACAATGAGCAGTTCTTC. The full variable domain, with the rest looked up from reference TRBV7-9 and TRBJ2-1, is DTGVSQNPRHKITKRGQNVTFRCDPISEHNRLYWYRQTLGQGPEFLTYFQNEAQLEKSRLLSDRFSAERPKGSFSTLEIQRTEQGDSAMYLCASSFPGSGRAYNEQFFGPGTRLTVL.

This rearrangement joins TRBV18 to TRBJ1-2, with 12 positions matching TRBD1. The CDR3 spans 15 residues. From germline, CDR1 is KGHSH and CDR2 LQKENI. The V and J ends lost 2 bases and 8 bases, in that order; junction bases with no gene match: 6. The CDR3 DNA follows: TGTGCCAGCTCACCATCGGGACAGGGGGCAGACGGCTACACCTTC. Translating gives CASSPSGQGADGYTF.